Reported below is one T cell receptor beta chain. Per the original methods: Nucleated cell counts were estimated from reference gene primer amplification. This table comes from immunoSEQ multiplex PCR, and its TCRdb copy is limited to in-frame clones, with some not included. V, J and clone size are taken as reported in that table, and D and trimming were inferred from the DNA itself. Of some 47,000 clones in the sample, roughly 88% are singletons; the top ten hold approximately 2.1%. This specimen comes from a study of blood T cell repertoires in COVID-19. Across the whole study: Specimens from acute and convalescent COVID-19 originated in the United States, Italy and Spain. T cells, B-cell-depleted T cells, or PBMCs supplied cDNA or gDNA.

CDR1 is SGHDT and CDR2 is YYEEEE in the germline V gene. This CDR3 region has 15 residues. V lost 0 bases to trimming and J lost 0 bases, with 7 bases between them. This TCR derives from a woman between 55 and 75 years old with acute or convalescent COVID-19. Input material: peripheral blood. The chain joins TRBV5-6 to TRBJ1-5; no firm D call. In DNA form, the CDR3 reads TGTGCCAGCAGCTTGGCCCTAACTAGCAATCAGCCCCAGCATTTT. Protein: CASSLALTSNQPQHF.